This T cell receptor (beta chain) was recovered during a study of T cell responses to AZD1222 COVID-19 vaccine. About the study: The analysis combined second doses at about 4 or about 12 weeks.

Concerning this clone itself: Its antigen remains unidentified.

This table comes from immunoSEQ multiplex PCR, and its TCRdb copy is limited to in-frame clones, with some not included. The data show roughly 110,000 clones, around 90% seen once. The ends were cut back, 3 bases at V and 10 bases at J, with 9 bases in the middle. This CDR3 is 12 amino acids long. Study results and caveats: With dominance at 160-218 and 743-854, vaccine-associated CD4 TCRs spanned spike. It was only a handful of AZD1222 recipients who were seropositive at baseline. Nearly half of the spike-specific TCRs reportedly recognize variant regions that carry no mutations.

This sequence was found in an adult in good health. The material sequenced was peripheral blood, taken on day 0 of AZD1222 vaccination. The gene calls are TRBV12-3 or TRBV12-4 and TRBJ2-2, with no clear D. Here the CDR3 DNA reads TGTGCCAGCAGTTTCGGCTTTGTGGAGCTGTTTTTT. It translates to CASSFGFVELFF.